Below are 22 T cell receptor beta chains sequenced from a single sample in a study of OX40 agonist ivuxolimab in advanced cancers. Using immunoSEQ multiplex PCR, the repertoire was profiled, and TCRdb retains in-frame clones only, with some absent. The repertoire holds about 80,000 clones, with about 92% as singletons. Source: CD4+ or CD8+ T cells sorted from blood, taken in a trial of the OX40 agonist ivuxolimab. These receptors were obtained from an adult with an advanced solid tumor such as melanoma, head and neck, liver or kidney cancer.

The chain recombines TRBV9 with TRBJ2-3, with D tentatively TRBD2 (6 bases). Germline assignment: CDR1 SGDLS and CDR2 YYNGEE. With 2 bases removed from V and 0 bases from J, the gap between germline ends came to 13 bases. The CDR3 extends over 16 amino acids. The CDR3 DNA follows: TGTGCCAGCAGCGTTAATCCTAGCGAAAGCACAGATACGCAGTATTTT. It specifies CASSVNPSESTDTQYF.

V gene TRBV7-9 combines with J gene TRBJ1-3; D is ambiguous. Per the germline V gene, CDR1 is SEHNR and CDR2 is FQNEAQ (reference sequence). There are 14 residues in the CDR3. The V end was cut by 5 bases, the J end by 7 bases, with 15 bases between. CDR3 sequence: CASSQAREMNTIYF. The CDR3 DNA reads as TGTGCCAGCAGCCAAGCAAGGGAAATGAACACCATATATTTT.

Here the CDR3 reads CASSVEVGIGVNTEAFF. Here the CDR3 DNA reads TGTGCCAGCAGCGTAGAGGTCGGGATCGGGGTGAACACTGAAGCTTTCTTT. The J gene is TRBJ1-1, the V gene TRBV9, with D unresolved. Trimming pared 0 bases from V and 0 bases from J, leaving 15 bases between. CDR1 SGDLS and CDR2 YYNGEE come from the germline V gene. This CDR3 is 17 amino acids long.

The chain recombines TRBV5-4 with TRBJ2-3; 8 positions match TRBD2. The CDR3 is made up of 17 amino acids. Per germline, CDR1 SGHNT and CDR2 YYREEE (reference sequence). The trim removed 4 bases at V and 5 bases at J, leaving 15 bases unmatched. The CDR3 spells CASSPWGAGGPLDTQYF. The CDR3 nucleotides are TGTGCCAGCAGCCCGTGGGGGGCGGGGGGCCCATTAGATACGCAGTATTTT.

The chain employs TRBV6-5 and TRBJ1-2, with TRBD1 identical over 7 bases. The CDR3 runs 14 residues. CDR1 and CDR2 from the germline V gene are MNHEY and SVGAGI. The V gene end was trimmed by 0 bases and the J gene end by 7 bases; junction bases not matched to a gene: 5. CDR3 in amino acids: CASSYSTGLGGYTF. CDR3 coding DNA: TGTGCCAGCAGTTACTCGACAGGGTTGGGTGGCTACACCTTC.

The genes are TRBV10-2 and TRBJ2-7; D remains unclear. V was pared by 8 bases and J by 6 bases, with 8 bases between. Per the germline V gene, CDR1 is WSHSY and CDR2 is SAAADI. The CDR3 runs to 10 residues. The CDR3 nucleotides are TGCGCCAGCGGGGTGGGCGAGCAGTACTTC. Amino acids: CASGVGEQYF.

The chain is built from TRBV10-3 and TRBJ1-6; D gene unclear. Trimming left V 6 bases short and J 8 bases short, with 14 bases between. The CDR3 is made up of 14 amino acids. Germline V CDR1 and CDR2: ENHRY, SYGVKD. The CDR3 protein is CAIRAPVGDSPLHF. The CDR3 nucleotides are TGTGCCATCAGGGCACCGGTTGGTGATTCACCCCTCCACTTT.

In the case of this clone: Other nucleotide sequences from this sample produce the same CDR3. The rearrangement joins TRBV11-2 to TRBJ1-2; D unresolved. The ends were cut back, 4 bases at V and 4 bases at J, with 10 bases in the middle. CDR1 SGHAT and CDR2 FQNNGV come from the germline V gene. The length of the CDR3 is 13 residues. The CDR3 DNA is TGTGCCAGCAGCTCGGGCCTATTCTATGGCTACACCTTC. Translation: CASSSGLFYGYTF. Together with reference TRBV11-2 and TRBJ1-2, the CDR3 gives the full variable domain: EAGVAQSPRYKIIEKRQSVAFWCNPISGHATLYWYQQILGQGPKLLIQFQNNGVVDDSQLPKDRFSAERLKGVDSTLKIQPAKLEDSAVYLCASSSGLFYGYTFGSGTRLTVV.

The rearrangement joins TRBV16 to TRBJ2-7; TRBD1 agrees at 9 bases. J gave up 5 bases and V 0 bases, and 5 bases lay outside the gene matches. This CDR3 is built from 15 residues. Germline CDR1 reads KGHSY; CDR2 reads FQNENV. For the CDR3, the DNA is TGTGCCAGCAGCCAATCGGGGGACAGGGATAACGAGCAGTACTTC. Its protein is CASSQSGDRDNEQYF.

The genes are TRBV25-1 and TRBJ2-3, with 8 bases identical to TRBD2. Germline V gene sequence: CDR1 MGHDK, CDR2 SYGVNS. V dropped 4 bases and J dropped 4; count of bases not matched to a gene: 13. CDR3 length equals 17 residues. The CDR3 DNA follows: TGTGCCAGCAGTGTTTCGACGGGACTAGAGAGGGCAGATACGCAGTATTTT. Its protein is CASSVSTGLERADTQYF.

The rearrangement uses TRBV5-4 and TRBJ2-3; 8 nucleotides align to TRBD2. Germline values: CDR1 SGHNT, CDR2 YYREEE (reference sequence). V trimming: 1 base; J trimming: 1 base; junction bases outside the gene matches: 2. This CDR3 is built from 15 residues. The CDR3 DNA follows: TGTGCCAGCAGCTTGCGGGGGGGCCGCACAGATACGCAGTATTTT. Translation: CASSLRGGRTDTQYF.

This clone was seen a single time. V is TRBV28 and J is TRBJ2-7; 9 positions match TRBD2. V was pared by 1 base and J by 1 base, with 8 bases of the junction left unmatched. CDR1 MDHEN and CDR2 SYDVKM come from the germline V gene. The CDR3 loop spans 17 amino acids. The CDR3 DNA reads TGTGCCAGCAGTTTATCGGGTGCTCTAGCGGGGTCCTACGAGCAGTACTTC. Amino acid sequence: CASSLSGALAGSYEQYF.

The chain couples TRBV4-3 to TRBJ2-2; weak D call: TRBD2 (6 bases). The CDR3 has 16 amino acids. V was shortened by 4 bases and J by 3 bases, with 15 bases between the two germline ends. The germline CDR1 and CDR2 sequences are LGHNA and YSLEER. The CDR3: CASSPGRGLYTGELFF. The DNA of the CDR3 is TGCGCCAGCAGCCCGGGCCGGGGGTTGTACACCGGGGAGCTGTTTTTT.

CDR3 amino acids: CASGLVVGPNEQFF. Written as DNA, the CDR3 is TGTGCTAGTGGTTTGGTAGTGGGGCCCAATGAGCAGTTCTTC. This chain connects TRBV12-5 to TRBJ2-1, with D perhaps matching TRBD1 (5 bases). V was pared by 0 bases and J by 6 bases, with 9 bases between. The CDR3 runs to 14 residues. Germline assignment: CDR1 LGHNT and CDR2 FRNRAP.

The chain employs TRBV2 and TRBJ2-5; the D gene is possibly TRBD1 (5 bases). Germline-derived CDR1 and CDR2 are SNHLY and FYNNEI. The germline V and J ends were trimmed by 10 bases and 2 bases, with 8 bases remaining between them. The CDR3 has 11 amino acids. CDR3 sequence reads: CANQGQETQYF. CDR3 DNA sequence: TGTGCCAATCAGGGACAAGAGACCCAGTACTTC.

V gene TRBV4-3 combines with J gene TRBJ2-7, with 10 bases aligning to TRBD2. V lost 1 base and J lost 3; bases outside the gene matches: 3. The CDR3 is 15 amino acids. The germline CDR1 and CDR2 sequences are LGHNA and YSLEER. CDR3 residues: CASSQGTSGGYEQYF. CDR3 DNA sequence: TGCGCCAGCAGCCAAGGGACTAGCGGAGGCTACGAGCAGTACTTC.

The chain links TRBV27 to TRBJ1-1; D not certain. Trimming removed 6 bases from V and 2 bases from J, with 4 bases in between. From germline, CDR1 is MNHEY and CDR2 SMNVEV (reference sequence). The CDR3 runs to 11 residues. The CDR3 spells CASRVNTEAFF. In nucleotides, the CDR3 is TGTGCCAGCAGGGTTAACACTGAAGCTTTCTTT.

This chain connects TRBV7-2 to TRBJ1-1; D perhaps matches TRBD1 (5 bases). The CDR3 runs 13 residues. Trimming took off 3 bases at V and 4 bases at J, with 9 bases between the two ends. In germline, CDR1 is SGHTA, CDR2 FQGNSA. The CDR3 DNA reads as TGTGCCAGCAGCTTGGGGGTAGCCACTGAAGCTTTCTTT. Translated, it gives CASSLGVATEAFF.

The rearrangement joins TRBV6-5 to TRBJ2-2, with 7 nucleotides matching TRBD2. The germline V gene has CDR1 MNHEY and CDR2 SVGAGI. The CDR3 is 15 residues long. V gave up 6 bases and J gave up 5 bases; unmatched junction bases: 9. The CDR3 DNA reads TGTGCCAGCAGAATCGGACCCGGGGGGACCGGGGAGCTGTTTTTT. It is translated as CASRIGPGGTGELFF.

V gene TRBV11-2 combines with J gene TRBJ1-2, with D possibly TRBD1 on 6 matching bases. The CDR3 is 12 residues long. CDR1 SGHAT and CDR2 FQNNGV come from the germline V gene. The V end lost 5 bases, the J end lost 3 bases, and 7 bases lay between the germline ends. This chain's CDR3 is CASSKGDYGYTF. The CDR3 coding sequence is TGTGCCAGCAGCAAGGGGGACTATGGCTACACCTTC.

In its sample, this clone was seen once. The chain has TRBV7-6 and TRBJ2-7; 7 nucleotides line up with TRBD2. Trimming took 4 bases from V and 6 from J; bases not matched to a gene: 0. The CDR3 is made up of 11 amino acids. The germline V gene has CDR1 SGHVS and CDR2 FNYEAQ. The CDR3 reads CASSWGGEQYF. In DNA form, the CDR3 reads TGTGCCAGCAGCTGGGGGGGCGAGCAGTACTTC.

V and J are TRBV19 and TRBJ1-3; tentatively, D is TRBD1 (5 bases). Germline V gene lookup returns CDR1 LNHDA and CDR2 SQIVND (reference sequence). V was trimmed by 6 bases and J by 0 bases, leaving 9 bases between them. The CDR3 spans 14 residues. DNA for the CDR3: TGTGCCAGTAGAAGGGGCATCTCTGGAAACACCATATATTTT. Its protein is CASRRGISGNTIYF. Full variable domain (outside the CDR3, taken from reference TRBV19 and TRBJ1-3): DGGITQSPKYLFRKEGQNVTLSCEQNLNHDAMYWYRQDPGQGLRLIYYSQIVNDFQKGDIAEGYSVSREKKESFPLTVTSAQKNPTAFYLCASRRGISGNTIYFGEGSWLTVV.